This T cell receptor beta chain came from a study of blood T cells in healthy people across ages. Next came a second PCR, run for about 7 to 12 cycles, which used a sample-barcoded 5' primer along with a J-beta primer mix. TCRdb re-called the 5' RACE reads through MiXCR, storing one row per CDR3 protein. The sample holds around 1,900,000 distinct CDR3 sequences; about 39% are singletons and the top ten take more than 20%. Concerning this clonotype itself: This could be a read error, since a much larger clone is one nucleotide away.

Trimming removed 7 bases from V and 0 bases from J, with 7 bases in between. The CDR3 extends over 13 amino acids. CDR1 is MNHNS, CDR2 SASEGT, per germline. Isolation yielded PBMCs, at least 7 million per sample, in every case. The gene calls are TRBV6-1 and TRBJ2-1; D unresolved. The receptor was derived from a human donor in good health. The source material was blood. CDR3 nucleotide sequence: TGTGCCAGCATCACGAGCTCCTACAATGAGCAGTTCTTC. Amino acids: CASITSSYNEQFF.